This T cell receptor (beta chain) was identified in a study of radiation and T cells in renal cell carcinoma. Study background: Nephrectomy followed 15 Gy stereotactic body radiation by 4 weeks.

Study results and caveats: No pretreatment tumor biopsies were available for baseline clonotypes. From baseline, blood top tumor clonotypes peaked at 2 weeks post-radiation.

Generated by immunoSEQ multiplex PCR, the TCRdb table keeps only in-frame clones and is missing some. The data hold about 130,000 clones, with 70% to 90% observed a single time. Documented time point: baseline pretreatment blood. The treatment: 15 Gy SBRT to primary tumor, nephrectomy 4 weeks later. The patient's renal cell carcinoma had clear cell pathology. Note on this clone: Its antigen is currently unknown.

The TCR sequence derives from a woman aged 50 to 60 with renal cell carcinoma. The sequencing used blood, collected from a patient whose treatment included radiotherapy and nephrectomy.

CDR3 DNA sequence: TGTGCCAGCAGTTTATCGCATCCTCTCCGGACAGGGAGCGGGGATGGCTACACCTTC. Translation gives CASSLSHPLRTGSGDGYTF. The chain carries TRBV27 and TRBJ1-2; 8 nucleotides align to TRBD1. The CDR3 loop spans 19 amino acids. The germline CDR1 and CDR2 sequences are MNHEY and SMNVEV (reference sequence). J gave up 6 bases and V 0 bases, and 18 bases lay outside the gene matches.